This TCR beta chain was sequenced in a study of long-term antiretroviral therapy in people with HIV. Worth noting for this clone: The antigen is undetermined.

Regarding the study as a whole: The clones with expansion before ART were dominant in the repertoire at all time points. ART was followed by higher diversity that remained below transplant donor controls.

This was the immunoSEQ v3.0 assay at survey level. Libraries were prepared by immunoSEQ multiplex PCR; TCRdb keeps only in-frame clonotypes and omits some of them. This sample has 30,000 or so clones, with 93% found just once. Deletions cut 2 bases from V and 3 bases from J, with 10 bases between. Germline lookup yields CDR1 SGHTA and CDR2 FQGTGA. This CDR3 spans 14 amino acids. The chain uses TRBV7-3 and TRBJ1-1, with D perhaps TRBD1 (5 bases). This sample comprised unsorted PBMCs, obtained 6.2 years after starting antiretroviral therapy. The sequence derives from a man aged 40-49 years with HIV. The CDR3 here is CASSLDPGDTEAFF. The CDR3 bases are TGTGCCAGCAGCTTAGACCCGGGGGACACTGAAGCTTTCTTT.